This TCR beta chain is drawn from a study of cytomegalovirus exposure and HLA in healthy donors (TCRdb year 2017). Concerning the study at large: In an earlier analysis of several hundred of the donors, around 300 Gb of sequence data and approximately 100 million unique TCR beta sequences from roughly 190 million T cells were reported. In the later analysis, no new phenotypic data were used to find candidate immune exposures; instead, reliance was placed on TCR beta sequences and their occurrence across donors. HLA typing covered class I and class II loci at four-digit resolution. Among the roughly 400 genotyped donors, under 90% belonged to the genetic ancestry cluster associated with self-reported Caucasian donors. About 280 gigabases of sequencing data and tens of millions of unique TCR sequences were included in an early release covering 550 to 800 HLA-typed donors. To study patterns of TCR occurrence, a later analysis re-analyzed previously published TCR beta repertoires from hundreds of donors and added high-resolution HLA genotyping. In a later genetic analysis, genome-wide SNP genotypes for about 55% of the roughly 670 donors were used, and that subset was treated as a discovery cohort. Typing coverage differed by locus: A, B, C, DRB1 and DQB1 were typed in about 620-630 donors, DQA1 in about 550, DPA1 in some 600, and DPB1 in 472. Donor age, sex, ethnicity and CMV serostatus were collected together with the repertoire data. An earlier analysis of 587 of the donors applied high-throughput TCR beta sequencing to assess whether each TCR beta V gene segment acted as functional or pseudogenic. About five DR-DQ haplotypes were handled as single units for association and clustering because linkage in the cohort was strong. The aim of the study was to test whether cataloging public T cell receptors could identify signatures of past pathogen exposure. On average, approximately 250,000 unique TCR beta nucleotide sequences were sequenced per donor among about 400 genotyped donors of the cohort, with 15% to 20% of those sequences being non-productive. The study used immunosequencing to profile the T cell repertoires of approximately 630 subjects and linked those repertoires to cytomegalovirus serostatus. All discovery cohort repertoires had been generated on a single sequencing platform. Besides the first cohort of roughly 700 subjects, a separate validation cohort made up of 120 different subjects was used. The study combined high-throughput TCR immunosequencing, statistical association of individual TCRs with disease status, and machine learning to predict cytomegalovirus infection status. Findings and caveats that apply to the study as a whole: The cohort was sequenced for TCR beta chains only, and without alpha or paired-chain data the features that could be detected were limited. CMV serostatus was the only immune exposure information available for the cohort. In vitro tests confirmed that a few of the cytomegalovirus-associated TCR beta chains recognize cytomegalovirus antigens. Most TCR sequences were observed very rarely across donors, whereas some public TCRs were present in many individuals. In both the original and validation cohorts, the classifier was reported to diagnose cytomegalovirus status with high specificity and sensitivity. According to a later genetic analysis, donors in an Asian-associated ancestry cluster had fewer N-insertions in productive TCRs than the approximately 610-donor mean. In a later analysis, TCR association rates were found to vary across HLA loci, with the most associated TCRs seen for DRB1 alleles and the fewest for HLA-C alleles. At a false discovery rate of 0.05, a later analysis linked roughly 17,000 TCR beta sequences to specific HLA alleles. Assigning TCR associations to individual alleles was difficult when HLA alleles, especially DR and DQ, strongly co-occurred. Sequencing depth was assumed to be roughly uniform across donors in the presence/absence analyses, though that assumption may not hold. Correlated functional status among segregating V segments might be attributable to linkage disequilibrium, but an unknown experimental factor could not be ruled out. V-gene and J-gene trimming of TCR beta chains was associated with a missense DCLRE1C variant in a later genetic analysis, and the association was replicated in an independent cohort. Some IMGT-functional V segments, including TRBV6-2 and TRBV6-3, could not be distinguished by the 87-base-pair reads and were therefore excluded. A further reported finding was that TCR beta sequences accurately predicted the HLA-A and HLA-B alleles for most subjects in the first cohort. Broadly in line with IMGT annotations, most TCR beta V segments showed up in productive rearrangements about 87% or about 30% of the time in an earlier analysis of some 590 of the donors. In a later analysis, HLA-associated TCR beta chains showed more clonal expansion and lower generation probabilities than non-associated chains that were equally common. A total of around 150 TCR beta chains were listed by the study as associated with cytomegalovirus. A later analysis found that most CMV-associated TCR beta chains appeared HLA-restricted, with HLA associations seemingly driven largely by CMV exposure. The earlier analysis of a few hundred of the donors excluded over 15 rarely observed V segments, including chromosome 9 orphons, because counts were too low. The sequencing pipeline was judged likely to have produced a cluster of highly shared sequence variants as a technical artifact. Because some donors lacked HLA typing at each locus, the association tests relied only on the typed subset. In a later analysis, several top co-occurrence clusters were reported to appear linked to parvovirus B19, influenza, CMV and Epstein-Barr virus. The authors suggested that the approach could potentially be extended to other disease states and immunological phenotypes.

V lost 5 bases and J lost 3 bases; the stretch between them is 17 bases long. The cysteine opens and the phenylalanine closes a CDR3 of 16 amino acids. The entry retains the CDR3 DNA only, 48 bases that are in frame from base 1. The germline V gene (reference sequence) supplies CDR1 SEHNR and CDR2 FQNEAQ. The cohort consisted of 670 or so healthy bone marrow donors. At the time of sampling, all cohort members were nominally healthy, though unrecorded immune exposures were likely present. The donor was CMV seronegative and belonged to the group of 380 or so seronegative cohort members. Each donor provided a peripheral blood sample, and peripheral blood mononuclear cells were used for TCR beta sequencing. The Qiagen DNeasy Blood Extraction Kit was used to extract genomic DNA from the blood cell samples. About this clone itself: The antigen it recognizes is unknown. Base-call qualities are not available, and no considerably larger clone is one nucleotide away.

Library preparation employed the immunoSEQ multiplex PCR assay. For the multiplex PCR, a mixture combining 60 forward primers for TCR Vbeta segments and 13 reverse primers for TCR Jbeta segments was used. A multiplex PCR assay on genomic DNA amplified the CDR3 region of rearranged TCR beta genes. Amplified TCR beta libraries were sequenced as 87-base-pair reads on the Illumina HiSeq System. From the authors' description of their analysis: A later analysis tallied 75 million to 95 million unique TCR beta chains across the 700 or so repertoires, and about 12 million of those chains were shared by two or more donors. To remove PCR and sequencing errors, raw reads were error-corrected and collapsed into unique sequences using a nearest-neighbor algorithm that merged closely related sequences. CDR3 sequences were aligned to IMGT reference sequences to assign V, D and J gene segments. For a sequence to be retained, a match of at least six nucleotides was required to both a V gene segment and a J gene segment. Rearrangements were called productive when the CDR3 lacked stop codons and stayed in frame with V and J; all others were non-productive. Following IMGT convention, CDR3 was defined as the stretch from the second conserved V-encoded cysteine up to the conserved J-encoded phenylalanine. The earlier analysis of 500 to 650 of the donors excluded any sequence lacking an unambiguous match to a single V gene segment. An earlier analysis of fewer than 750 of the donors classified V segments as functional when productive rearrangements were above 56.7% and as segregating when the standard deviation between donors was above 5%. To diagnose cytomegalovirus status from the catalog of TCR beta chain sequences, a statistical classification framework was built. In a later analysis, TCR nucleotide sequences were compared against IMGT/GENE-DB human TR gene sequences so that V and J genes could be assigned. Using the TCRdist pipeline, a later analysis assigned CDR3 sequences along with most-parsimonious VDJ recombination scenarios. In a later analysis, each TCR beta chain was defined by its CDR3 amino acid sequence together with its V-gene family, and reads without a unique V-gene family were excluded. In a later analysis, 500 to 650 highly shared, low-generation-probability nucleotide sequences were removed to address suspected cross-contamination and a sequencing artifact. In a later analysis, a clonal expansion index for each public chain was calculated from normalized within-repertoire ranks of inferred template counts. In a later analysis, generation probabilities were computed using a VDJ recombination model fitted to out-of-frame rearrangements, and the results were checked against IGoR. In a later analysis, TCR-TCR, TCR-HLA and TCR-CMV co-occurrence was scored with hypergeometric tests, and a repertoire-size bias correction was applied to TCR pairs. In a later analysis, false discovery rates were estimated by permuting HLA or CMV assignments 20 times. In a later analysis, co-occurring TCRs were grouped using DBSCAN, and TCRdist sequence similarity was added for clustering within HLA-allele-positive subsets. Co-occurrence clustering excluded repertoires with fewer than 30,000 or more than 120,000 public chains, plus five with anomalous nucleotide sharing. TCRdb mirrors the immuneACCESS table, restricted to in-frame sequences. Some clones are absent from its copies; in checked studies, under half trace to an unresolved V gene, and the reason for the others is unknown. V and J calls and clone size are those listed in that table; D and trimming were worked out from the DNA. Here the sample has about 77,000 clones; approximately 80% occur a single time. The ten top clones hold 3% to 3.5% of the sample.

The receptor chain draws on TRBV7-9 and TRBJ1-3; the D region possibly corresponds to TRBD1 (5 bases align). The sequence derives from a man aged 35-49 years in good health and CMV-seronegative. Source material: PBMCs. The DNA is as follows: TGTGCCAGCAGCCCGCCCGGGGGGGTTGGTGGAAACACCATATATTTT. The resulting protein is CASSPPGGVGGNTIYF.